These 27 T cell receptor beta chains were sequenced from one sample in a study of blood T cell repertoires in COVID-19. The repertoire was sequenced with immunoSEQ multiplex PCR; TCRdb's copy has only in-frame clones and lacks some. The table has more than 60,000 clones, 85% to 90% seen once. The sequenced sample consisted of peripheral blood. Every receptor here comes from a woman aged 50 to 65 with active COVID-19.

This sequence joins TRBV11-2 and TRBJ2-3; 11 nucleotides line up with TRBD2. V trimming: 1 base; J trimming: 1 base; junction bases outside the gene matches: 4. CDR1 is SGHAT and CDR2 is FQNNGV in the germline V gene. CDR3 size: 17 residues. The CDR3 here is CASSLGLGLAGTDTQYF. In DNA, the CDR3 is TGTGCCAGCAGCTTAGGCCTGGGACTAGCGGGCACAGATACGCAGTATTTT.

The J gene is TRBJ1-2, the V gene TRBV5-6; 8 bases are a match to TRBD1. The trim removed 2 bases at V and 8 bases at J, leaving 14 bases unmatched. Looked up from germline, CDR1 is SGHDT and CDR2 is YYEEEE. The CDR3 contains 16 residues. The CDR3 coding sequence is TGTGCCAGCAGCTTCAGGGGGCGCGATGCTCTCGGAGGCTACACCTTC. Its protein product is CASSFRGRDALGGYTF.

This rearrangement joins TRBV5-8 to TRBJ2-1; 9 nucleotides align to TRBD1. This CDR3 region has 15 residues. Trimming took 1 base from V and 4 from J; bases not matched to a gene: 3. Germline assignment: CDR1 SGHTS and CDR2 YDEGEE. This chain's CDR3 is CASSLRDRVYNEQFF. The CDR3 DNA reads TGTGCCAGCAGCTTGAGGGACAGGGTTTACAATGAGCAGTTCTTC.

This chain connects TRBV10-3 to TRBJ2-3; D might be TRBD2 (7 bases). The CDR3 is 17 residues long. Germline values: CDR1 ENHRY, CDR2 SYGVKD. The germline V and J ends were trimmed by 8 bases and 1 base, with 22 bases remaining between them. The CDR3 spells CAIRGGGGEVGTDTQYF. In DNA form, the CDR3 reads TGTGCCATCCGTGGGGGGGGCGGAGAGGTGGGCACAGATACGCAGTATTTT.

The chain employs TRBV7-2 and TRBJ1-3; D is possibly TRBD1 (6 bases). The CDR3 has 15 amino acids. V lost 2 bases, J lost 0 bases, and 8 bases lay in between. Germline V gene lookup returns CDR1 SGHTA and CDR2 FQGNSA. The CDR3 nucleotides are TGTGCCAGCAGCTTATCACAGGGCTCTGGAAACACCATATATTTT. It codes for CASSLSQGSGNTIYF. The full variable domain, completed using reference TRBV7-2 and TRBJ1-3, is GAGVSQSPSNKVTEKGKDVELRCDPISGHTALYWYRQSLGQGLEFLIYFQGNSAPDKSGLPSDRFSAERTGGSVSTLTIQRTQQEDSAVYLCASSLSQGSGNTIYFGEGSWLTVV.

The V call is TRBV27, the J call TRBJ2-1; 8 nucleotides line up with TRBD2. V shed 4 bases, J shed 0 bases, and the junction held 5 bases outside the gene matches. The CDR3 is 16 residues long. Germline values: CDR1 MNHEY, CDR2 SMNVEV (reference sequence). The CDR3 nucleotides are TGTGCCAGCAGTTCCCTCAGCGGGAGCTCCTACAATGAGCAGTTCTTC. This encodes CASSSLSGSSYNEQFF.

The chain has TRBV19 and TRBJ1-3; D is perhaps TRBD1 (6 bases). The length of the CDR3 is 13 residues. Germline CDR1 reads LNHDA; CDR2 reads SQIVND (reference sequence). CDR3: CASGAGDGNTIYF. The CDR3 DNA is TGTGCGAGCGGGGCAGGGGATGGAAACACCATATATTTT.

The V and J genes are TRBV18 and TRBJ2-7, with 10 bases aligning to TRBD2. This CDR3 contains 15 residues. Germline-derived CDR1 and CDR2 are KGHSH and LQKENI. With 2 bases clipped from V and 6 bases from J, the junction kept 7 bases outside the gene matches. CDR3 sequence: CASSPGLAGDSEQYF. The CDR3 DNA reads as TGTGCCAGCTCACCAGGGCTAGCGGGAGACTCCGAGCAGTACTTC.

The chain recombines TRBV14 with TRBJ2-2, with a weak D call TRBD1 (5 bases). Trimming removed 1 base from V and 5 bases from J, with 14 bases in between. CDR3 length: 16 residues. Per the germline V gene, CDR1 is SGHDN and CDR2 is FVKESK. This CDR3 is CASSQVSGKQTGELFF. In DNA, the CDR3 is TGTGCCAGCAGCCAAGTATCAGGGAAGCAAACCGGGGAGCTGTTTTTT.

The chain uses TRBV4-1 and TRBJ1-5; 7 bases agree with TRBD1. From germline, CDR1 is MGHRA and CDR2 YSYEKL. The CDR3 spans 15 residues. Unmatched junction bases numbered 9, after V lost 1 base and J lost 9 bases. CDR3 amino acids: CASSQGQGDRRPQHF. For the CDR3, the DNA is TGCGCCAGCAGCCAAGGGCAGGGGGATCGGAGGCCCCAGCATTTT.

The CDR3 coding sequence is TGTGCCAGCAGCCCAATGGGACTAGCGGGAGTATATGAGCAGTTCTTC. Its translation is CASSPMGLAGVYEQFF. The chain joins TRBV11-1 to TRBJ2-1; TRBD2 aligns across 14 bases. Per the germline V gene, CDR1 is SGHAT and CDR2 is FQDESV (reference sequence). The J segment lost 8 bases and the V segment lost 5 bases, leaving 8 bases of the junction unmatched. CDR3 length: 16 amino acids.

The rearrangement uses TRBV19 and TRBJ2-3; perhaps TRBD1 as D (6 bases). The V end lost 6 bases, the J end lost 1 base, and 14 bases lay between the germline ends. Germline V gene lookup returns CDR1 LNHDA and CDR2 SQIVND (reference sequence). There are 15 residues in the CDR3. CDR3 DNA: TGTGCCAGTAGGCCCGACAGGAGACGCACAGATACGCAGTATTTT. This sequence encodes CASRPDRRRTDTQYF.

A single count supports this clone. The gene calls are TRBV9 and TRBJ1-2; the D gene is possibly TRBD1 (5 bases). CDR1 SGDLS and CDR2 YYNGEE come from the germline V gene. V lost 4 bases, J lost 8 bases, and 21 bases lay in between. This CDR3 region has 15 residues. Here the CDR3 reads CASSIRTSPLWGYTF. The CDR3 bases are TGTGCCAGCAGCATCAGGACATCGCCTCTGTGGGGCTACACCTTC.

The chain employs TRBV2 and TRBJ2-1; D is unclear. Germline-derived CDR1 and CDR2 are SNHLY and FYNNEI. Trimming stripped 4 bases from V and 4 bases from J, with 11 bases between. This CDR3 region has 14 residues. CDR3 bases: TGTGCCAGCAGTGTTCAAGTAACATACAATGAGCAGTTCTTC. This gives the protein CASSVQVTYNEQFF. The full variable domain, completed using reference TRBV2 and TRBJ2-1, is EPEVTQTPSHQVTQMGQEVILRCVPISNHLYFYWYRQILGQKVEFLVSFYNNEISEKSEIFDDQFSVERPDGSNFTLKIRSTKLEDSAMYFCASSVQVTYNEQFFGPGTRLTVL.

The CDR3 spells CASTPTGSNTGELFF. The CDR3 region has the DNA TGTGCCAGTACACCTACAGGGTCGAACACCGGGGAGCTGTTTTTT. V usage is TRBV19 and J usage is TRBJ2-2; weak D call: TRBD1 (6 bases). The CDR3 runs 15 residues. Germline CDR1 and CDR2: LNHDA and SQIVND (reference sequence). Deletions cut 7 bases from V and 0 bases from J, with 12 bases between.

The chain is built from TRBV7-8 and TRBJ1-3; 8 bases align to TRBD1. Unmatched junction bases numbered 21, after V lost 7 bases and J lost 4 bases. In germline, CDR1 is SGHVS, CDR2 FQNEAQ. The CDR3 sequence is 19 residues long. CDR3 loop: CASTLGGQALLDSGNTIYF. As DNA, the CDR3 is TGTGCCAGCACCCTAGGGGGACAGGCCCTACTGGATTCGGGAAACACCATATATTTT.

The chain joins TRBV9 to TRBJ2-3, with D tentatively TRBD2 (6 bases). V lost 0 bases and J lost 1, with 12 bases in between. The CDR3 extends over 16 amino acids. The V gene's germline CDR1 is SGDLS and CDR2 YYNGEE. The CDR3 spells CASSVDSPGGTDTQYF. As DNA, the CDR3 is TGTGCCAGCAGCGTAGATAGTCCGGGGGGCACAGATACGCAGTATTTT.

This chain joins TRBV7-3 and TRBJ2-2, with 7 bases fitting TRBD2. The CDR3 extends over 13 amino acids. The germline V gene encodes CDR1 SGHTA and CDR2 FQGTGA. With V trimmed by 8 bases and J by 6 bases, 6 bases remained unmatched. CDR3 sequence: CASASGHPGELFF. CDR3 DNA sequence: TGTGCCAGCGCTAGCGGACATCCCGGGGAGCTGTTTTTT.

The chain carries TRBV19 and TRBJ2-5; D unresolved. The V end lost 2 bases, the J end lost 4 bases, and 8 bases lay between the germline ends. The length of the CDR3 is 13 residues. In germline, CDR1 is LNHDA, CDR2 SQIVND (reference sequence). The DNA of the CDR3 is TGTGCCAGTAGTATAACAGACCGAGAGACCCAGTACTTC. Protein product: CASSITDRETQYF.

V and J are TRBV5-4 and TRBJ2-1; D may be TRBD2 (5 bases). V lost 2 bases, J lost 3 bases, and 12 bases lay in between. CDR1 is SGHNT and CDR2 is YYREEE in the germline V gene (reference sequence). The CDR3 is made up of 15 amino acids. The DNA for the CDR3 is TGTGCCAGCAGCTTAGAAGCGGTGAACTACAATGAGCAGTTCTTC. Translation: CASSLEAVNYNEQFF. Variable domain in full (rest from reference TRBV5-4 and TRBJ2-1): ETGVTQSPTHLIKTRGQQVTLRCSSQSGHNTVSWYQQALGQGPQFIFQYYREEENGRGNFPPRFSGLQFPNYSSELNVNALELDDSALYLCASSLEAVNYNEQFFGPGTRLTVL.

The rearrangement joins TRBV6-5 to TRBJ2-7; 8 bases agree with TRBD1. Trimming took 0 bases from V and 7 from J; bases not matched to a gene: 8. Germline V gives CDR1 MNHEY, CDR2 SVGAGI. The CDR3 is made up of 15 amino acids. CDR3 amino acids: CASSYSKQGDREQYF. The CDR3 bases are TGTGCCAGCAGTTACTCTAAACAGGGGGACCGGGAGCAGTACTTC.

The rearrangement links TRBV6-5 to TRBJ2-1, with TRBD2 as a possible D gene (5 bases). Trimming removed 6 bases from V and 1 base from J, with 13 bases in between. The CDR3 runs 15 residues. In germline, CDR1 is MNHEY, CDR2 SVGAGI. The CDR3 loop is CASSPSSGSYNEQFF. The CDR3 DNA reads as TGTGCCAGCAGCCCCTCGAGCGGTTCCTACAATGAGCAGTTCTTC.

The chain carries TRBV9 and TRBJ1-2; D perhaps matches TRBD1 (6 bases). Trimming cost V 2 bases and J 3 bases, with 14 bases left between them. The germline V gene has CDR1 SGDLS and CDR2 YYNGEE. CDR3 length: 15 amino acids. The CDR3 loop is CASSVGQTSDYGYTF. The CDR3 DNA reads TGTGCCAGCAGCGTTGGACAGACGTCGGACTATGGCTACACCTTC.

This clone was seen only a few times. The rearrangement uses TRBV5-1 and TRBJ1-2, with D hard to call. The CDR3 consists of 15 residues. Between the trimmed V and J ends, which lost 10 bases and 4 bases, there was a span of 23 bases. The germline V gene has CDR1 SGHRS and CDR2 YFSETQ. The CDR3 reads CASLGWERWGYGYTF. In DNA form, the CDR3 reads TGCGCCTCCCTGGGGTGGGAGCGGTGGGGCTATGGCTACACCTTC.

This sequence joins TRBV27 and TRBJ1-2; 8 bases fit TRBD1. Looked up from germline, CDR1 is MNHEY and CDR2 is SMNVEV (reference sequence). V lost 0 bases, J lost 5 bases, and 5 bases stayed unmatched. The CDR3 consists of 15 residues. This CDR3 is CASSLSSGQGYGYTF. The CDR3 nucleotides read TGTGCCAGCAGTTTATCGAGTGGACAGGGTTATGGCTACACCTTC.

The CDR3 spells CASSSRNQPQHF. DNA of the CDR3: TGTGCCAGCAGCAGCAGGAATCAGCCCCAGCATTTT. J is TRBJ1-5 and V is TRBV3-1 (or the pseudogene TRBV3-2); D ambiguous. Germline V gene sequence: CDR1 LGHDT, CDR2 YNNKEL (reference sequence). The CDR3 length is 12 residues. V lost 5 bases and J lost 4, with 6 bases in between.

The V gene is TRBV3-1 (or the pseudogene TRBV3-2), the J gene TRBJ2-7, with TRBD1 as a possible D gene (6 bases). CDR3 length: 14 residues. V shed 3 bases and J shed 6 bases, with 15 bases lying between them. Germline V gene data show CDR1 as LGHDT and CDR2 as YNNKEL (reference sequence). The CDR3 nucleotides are TGTGCCAGCAGCCAGGGGACATCGCCCGGCGAGCAGTACTTC. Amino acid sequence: CASSQGTSPGEQYF.